The 15 T cell receptor beta chains reported below all come from one sample, sequenced in a study of blood T cell repertoires in COVID-19. Assay: immunoSEQ multiplex PCR; the TCRdb copy retains only in-frame clones and omits some. The sample comprises tens of thousands of clones, around 75% of which are singletons, and approximately 21% rests with the top ten. Sequencing was carried out using peripheral blood. All receptors come from a man in his 70s with acute or convalescent COVID-19.

The chain recombines TRBV6-5 with TRBJ1-2; possibly TRBD1 for D (5 bases). Trimming removed 0 bases from V and 4 bases from J, with 12 bases in between. The germline gives CDR1 MNHEY, CDR2 SVGAGI. The CDR3 sequence is 15 residues long. The CDR3 region is CASSYSTTVSYGYTF. The CDR3 DNA sequence: TGTGCCAGCAGTTACTCCACGACAGTTTCCTATGGCTACACCTTC.

This chain joins TRBV27 and TRBJ2-7, with 7 bases aligning to TRBD2. The V segment lost 5 bases and the J segment 3 bases; nucleotides outside the gene matches: 7. Germline values: CDR1 MNHEY, CDR2 SMNVEV (reference sequence). There are 14 residues in the CDR3. The CDR3 nucleotides read TGTGCCAGCAGTCCCGGCGGGGGTGGCTACGAGCAGTACTTC. Amino acid sequence: CASSPGGGGYEQYF.

This chain connects TRBV12-3 or TRBV12-4 to TRBJ2-7; D remains ambiguous. V lost 2 bases and J lost 5, with 10 bases in between. The CDR3 runs to 13 residues. As DNA, the CDR3 is TGTGCCAGCAGTTTAATGTCGTACAACGAGCAGTACTTC. It yields the protein CASSLMSYNEQYF.

The chain uses TRBV28 and TRBJ2-1; 9 positions match TRBD1. Looked up from germline, CDR1 is MDHEN and CDR2 is SYDVKM. V dropped 3 bases and J dropped 7; count of bases not matched to a gene: 10. The CDR3 loop spans 16 amino acids. CDR3 nucleotide sequence: TGTGCCAGCAGTTTTATAGGGGACAGGGCGGTAAATGAGCAGTTCTTC. Its protein is CASSFIGDRAVNEQFF.

The chain couples TRBV3-1 (or the pseudogene TRBV3-2) to TRBJ1-5, with D possibly matching TRBD1 (5 bases). The germline V gene has CDR1 LGHDT and CDR2 YNNKEL (reference sequence). The CDR3 covers 14 residues. Trimming pared 5 bases from V and 4 bases from J, leaving 12 bases between. The CDR3: CASSDSQGNQPQHF. The CDR3, as DNA: TGTGCCAGCAGCGACAGTCAGGGTAATCAGCCCCAGCATTTT.

This clone has just a few counts. The V and J genes are TRBV7-3 and TRBJ2-7; 10 bases map to TRBD1. With 4 bases clipped from V and 5 bases from J, the junction kept 8 bases outside the gene matches. The CDR3 sequence is 15 residues long. Germline V CDR1 and CDR2: SGHTA, FQGTGA. The CDR3 DNA sequence: TGTGCCAGCAGCTCTACTGGACAGGGGGTAAACGAGCAGTACTTC. It translates to CASSSTGQGVNEQYF. Full variable domain (outside the CDR3, taken from reference TRBV7-3 and TRBJ2-7): GAGVSQTPSNKVTEKGKYVELRCDPISGHTALYWYRQSLGQGPEFLIYFQGTGAADDSGLPNDRFFAVRPEGSVSTLKIQRTERGDSAVYLCASSSTGQGVNEQYFGPGTRLTVT.

The gene calls are TRBV5-1 and TRBJ1-1, with unresolved D. This CDR3 has 13 residues. From germline, CDR1 is SGHRS and CDR2 YFSETQ. Deletions cut 2 bases from V and 1 base from J, with 6 bases between. The CDR3 bases are TGCGCCAGCAGCTTTACAGCGAACACTGAAGCTTTCTTT. Translating it yields CASSFTANTEAFF.

V and J are TRBV5-1 and TRBJ2-1; 11 bases agree with TRBD2. The V gene's germline CDR1 is SGHRS and CDR2 YFSETQ. CDR3 length equals 17 residues. V lost 4 bases and J lost 6; bases outside the gene matches: 12. This chain's CDR3 is CASSPTVAGGPSNEQFF. CDR3 DNA: TGCGCCAGCAGCCCTACCGTAGCGGGAGGGCCCTCCAATGAGCAGTTCTTC. Drawing the rest from reference TRBV5-1 and TRBJ2-1, the complete variable domain is KAGVTQTPRYLIKTRGQQVTLSCSPISGHRSVSWYQQTPGQGLQFLFEYFSETQRNKGNFPGRFSGRQFSNSRSEMNVSTLELGDSALYLCASSPTVAGGPSNEQFFGPGTRLTVL.

V is TRBV11-1 and J is TRBJ2-5; 12 positions match TRBD2. The length of the CDR3 is 15 residues. Germline V gene lookup returns CDR1 SGHAT and CDR2 FQDESV (reference sequence). Unmatched junction bases numbered 4, after V lost 6 bases and J lost 2 bases. In nucleotides, the CDR3 is TGTGCCAGCAGAAGACTAGCGGGAGAACAAGAGACCCAGTACTTC. Translating gives CASRRLAGEQETQYF.

The CDR3 nucleotides are TGTGCCAGCAGCAGGACAGTGGTCTATAATTCACCCCTCCACTTT. Translation gives CASSRTVVYNSPLHF. The V and J genes are TRBV9 and TRBJ1-6; D possibly corresponds to TRBD1 (6 bases). Germline lookup yields CDR1 SGDLS and CDR2 YYNGEE. The germline V and J ends were trimmed by 4 bases and 3 bases, with 11 bases remaining between them. The length of the CDR3 is 15 residues.

This clone was counted between two and nine times. The chain has TRBV19 and TRBJ1-2, with a weak D call TRBD1 (6 bases). CDR1 LNHDA and CDR2 SQIVND come from the germline V gene (reference sequence). The CDR3 is 15 amino acids. V lost 1 base and J 4 bases, leaving 13 bases between the germline ends. The CDR3 region is CASSIGQGKAYGYTF. DNA of the CDR3: TGTGCCAGTAGTATAGGCCAGGGGAAGGCCTATGGCTACACCTTC.

V and J are TRBV4-3 and TRBJ2-7; 8 bases line up with TRBD2. CDR3 length: 15 residues. Trimming removed 2 bases from V and 4 bases from J; junction bases left unmatched: 7. Germline assignment: CDR1 LGHNA and CDR2 YSLEER. CDR3 sequence (DNA): TGCGCCAGCAGCCAACTGGCGGGGGGCGCGTACGAGCAGTACTTC. This translates into CASSQLAGGAYEQYF.

The chain couples TRBV9 to TRBJ1-4, with D maybe TRBD1 (6 bases). This CDR3 is built from 14 residues. Between the trimmed V and J ends, which lost 4 bases and 1 base, there was a span of 8 bases. Germline assignment: CDR1 SGDLS and CDR2 YYNGEE. CDR3 DNA sequence: TGTGCCAGCAGCCCCAGGGGAACTAATGAAAAACTGTTTTTT. This gives the protein CASSPRGTNEKLFF.

The chain couples TRBV28 to TRBJ1-1; possibly TRBD1 for D (6 bases). The germline gives CDR1 MDHEN, CDR2 SYDVKM. V was clipped by 10 bases and J by 7 bases, with 19 bases between them. The CDR3 sequence is 13 residues long. The CDR3 region is CATTWQGLYEAFF. DNA for the CDR3: TGTGCCACCACCTGGCAGGGGCTATATGAAGCTTTCTTT.

The chain combines TRBV4-1 with TRBJ2-3; tentatively, D is TRBD2 (6 bases). Per germline, CDR1 MGHRA and CDR2 YSYEKL. Trimming cost V 1 base and J 2 bases, with 7 bases left between them. The CDR3 loop spans 14 amino acids. CDR3 in amino acids: CASSQGTTTDTQYF. The CDR3 DNA follows: TGCGCCAGCAGCCAAGGGACTACCACAGATACGCAGTATTTT.